This is a list of T cell receptor beta chains from one sample in a study of T cells after posttransplantation cyclophosphamide. This table comes from immunoSEQ multiplex PCR, and its TCRdb copy is limited to in-frame clones, with some not included. The sample lists roughly 18,000 clones; around four fifths were seen once. The material sequenced was memory CD4+ T cells sorted from blood. These receptors all stem from a man aged 30-40 years in good health and a related stem cell transplant donor. Each CDR3 is given with its conserved first and last residue. Fields, in order: V gene, D gene, J gene, clone size, CDR3 DNA, CDR3 protein. D genes are given only for firm matches. Size is omitted from some rows. Given values are once, few, many or a class for expanded clones.

>TRBV18|-|TRBJ2-2|-
TGTGCCAGCTCACCTCAGGACAGGCTGTTTTTT
CASSPQDRLFF
>TRBV6-4|TRBD2|TRBJ2-3|-
TGTGCCAGCAGTGATAGCGGGGGGGCCACAGATACGCAGTATTTT
CASSDSGGATDTQYF
>TRBV7-9|-|TRBJ2-5|-
TGTGCCAGCAGCACAGCTAACGGGGGGCGGAAGACCCAGTACTTC
CASSTANGGRKTQYF
>TRBV5-1|TRBD1|TRBJ2-6|few
TGCGCCAGCAGCTCGGGACAGCCTGGGGCCAACGTCCTGACTTTC
CASSSGQPGANVLTF
>TRBV5-1|TRBD1|TRBJ1-6|-
TGCGCCAGCAGGCCCGGAATTCAGGACAGGCCGAAAAACTATAATTCCCCCCTCCACTTT
CASRPGIQDRPKNYNSPLHF
>TRBV19|-|TRBJ1-2|-
TGTGCCAGTAGTTCTAGGACTCTGCCGGCAGGCTACACCTTC
CASSSRTLPAGYTF
>TRBV9|TRBD1|TRBJ2-7|once
TGTGCCAGCAGTCCCGGGGCAGGGGGTGTGGGTCACGAGCAGTACTTC
CASSPGAGGVGHEQYF
>TRBV2|TRBD1|TRBJ2-3|-
TGTGCCAGCAGTGAAAACAGGGGACGCACAGATACGCAGTATTTT
CASSENRGRTDTQYF
>TRBV7-9|-|TRBJ2-2|-
TGTGCCAGCTCAATAGGAGGCGGGACAGTGAACACCGGGGAGCTGTTTTTT
CASSIGGGTVNTGELFF
>TRBV15|-|TRBJ1-5|-
TGTGCCACCAGCAGAACGTTAGGACAGAGAATACATCAGCCCCAGCATTTT
CATSRTLGQRIHQPQHF
>TRBV4-1|-|TRBJ1-4|-
TGCGCCAGCAGCCAAGAAAATGGAGTTTTTGCAACTAATGAAAAACTGTTTTTT
CASSQENGVFATNEKLFF
>TRBV18|-|TRBJ1-2|-
TGTGCCAGCTCACTCGAGGGCTATGGCTACACCTTC
CASSLEGYGYTF
>TRBV4-1|-|TRBJ2-1|-
TGCGCCAGCAGCCAAGGACACCCAGCGGCTCCGTTCTTC
CASSQGHPAAPFF
>TRBV19|TRBD1|TRBJ2-7|few
TGTGCCAGTAGTATAGGCCGGACAGGCGGTGGGGACGAGCAGTACTTC
CASSIGRTGGGDEQYF
>TRBV7-2|-|TRBJ1-4|once
TGTGCCACTTCCTTAGGGCCGGGGGAAAAACTGTTTTTT
CATSLGPGEKLFF
>TRBV7-9|TRBD1|TRBJ1-3|few
TGTGCCACCAACAGGGGCCCTGGAAACACCATATATTTT
CATNRGPGNTIYF
>TRBV7-2|-|TRBJ2-7|-
TGTGCCAGCAGCCCGGGGAGAGGGCCTGAGCAGTACTTC
CASSPGRGPEQYF
>TRBV2|-|TRBJ2-3|-
TGTGCCAGCAGTGAATTGGGCAGGGGAACAGATACGCAGTATTTT
CASSELGRGTDTQYF
>TRBV10-3|-|TRBJ1-1|-
TGTGCCATCAGGATCACAGAGAACACTGAAGCTTTCTTT
CAIRITENTEAFF
>TRBV2|-|TRBJ2-1|-
TGTGCCAGCAGTCCCCCCCAGGTCAGCTCCTACAATGAGCAGTTCTTC
CASSPPQVSSYNEQFF
>TRBV7-8|TRBD1|TRBJ1-1|-
TGTGCCAGCAGCCCTGGGGGGACAGGGGTTACTGAAGCTTTCTTT
CASSPGGTGVTEAFF
>TRBV6-6|TRBD1|TRBJ1-5|-
TGTGCCAGCAGTTCCGTAGACAGGGGGCTAGGTCAGCCCCAGCATTTT
CASSSVDRGLGQPQHF
>TRBV19|TRBD1|TRBJ1-1|medium-sized
TGTGCCAGTAGGCTGGATCTGGGACAGGGGGTGATGAACACTGAAGCTTTCTTT
CASRLDLGQGVMNTEAFF
>TRBV7-8|-|TRBJ2-1|-
TGTGCCAGCAGCTTAGATTCGAGGGAGCAGTTCTTC
CASSLDSREQFF
>TRBV19|TRBD1|TRBJ2-7|-
TGTGCCAGTAGTATAAGAGGACAGGGTTTGGTCCACGAGCAGTACTTC
CASSIRGQGLVHEQYF
>TRBV19|-|TRBJ2-5|-
TGTGCCAGTAGTATGGGAGGATATCAAGAGACCCAGTACTTC
CASSMGGYQETQYF
>TRBV28|TRBD1|TRBJ2-1|-
TGTGCCAGCAGTGGGGGACAGGGAATCTACAATGAGCAGTTCTTC
CASSGGQGIYNEQFF
>TRBV7-3|TRBD1|TRBJ2-5|-
TGTGCCAGCAGCCCCACAGGGGTTGGGGAGACCCAGTACTTC
CASSPTGVGETQYF
>TRBV4-1|-|TRBJ2-7|-
TGCGCCAGCAGCCAAGTGGTGGGGGCGGAGCAGTACTTC
CASSQVVGAEQYF
>TRBV11-3|-|TRBJ2-2|-
TGTGCCAGCAGCCCCCCCGGGGGGCAGACCGGGGAGCTGTTTTTT
CASSPPGGQTGELFF
>TRBV28|TRBD1|TRBJ1-1|-
TGTGCCAGCAGTTTAGGGGGACAGGGGGGCGCTGAAGCTTTCTTT
CASSLGGQGGAEAFF
>TRBV7-2|-|TRBJ2-7|once
TGTGCCAGCAGCAAAACAGGGTCGGCCTACGAGCAGTACTTC
CASSKTGSAYEQYF
>TRBV28|-|TRBJ1-5|-
TGTGCCAGCAGTATATACAGGGTCGGACAGCCCCAGCATTTT
CASSIYRVGQPQHF
>TRBV9|-|TRBJ2-1|-
TGTGCCAGCAGCGTCCACACTAGTCAAAACTACAATGAGCAGTTCTTC
CASSVHTSQNYNEQFF
>TRBV19|TRBD2|TRBJ2-3|-
TGTGCCAGTAGTATAGATGGATCGCGGGAGTCCGCGCAGTATTTT
CASSIDGSRESAQYF
>TRBV14|TRBD1|TRBJ1-2|-
TGTGCCAGCAGCAAAGACAGGGGCCCGACCTATGGCTACACCTTC
CASSKDRGPTYGYTF
>TRBV4-1|TRBD1|TRBJ2-7|-
TGCGCCAGCAGCCATTCAAGGACAGGGGGGAACGAGCAGTACTTC
CASSHSRTGGNEQYF
>TRBV28|-|TRBJ1-5|few
TGTGCCAGCCGTTCGGGCAATCAGCCCCAGCATTTT
CASRSGNQPQHF
>TRBV4-3|TRBD2|TRBJ2-3|-
TGCGCCAGCAGCCAAGGGCAGCGGGGCGTCACAGATACGCAGTATTTT
CASSQGQRGVTDTQYF
>TRBV5-1|TRBD2|TRBJ2-1|-
TGCGCCAGCAGCTCCTCGACTAGCGGGGGATACAATGAGCAGTTCTTC
CASSSSTSGGYNEQFF
>TRBV2|-|TRBJ1-2|once
TGTGCCAGCAGTGACTCTGGCTACACCTTC
CASSDSGYTF
>TRBV12-5|TRBD1|TRBJ1-1|-
TGTGCTAGTGGTTTGGCGACCGGGACAGGGACCCAGTTTTCTTTCTTT
CASGLATGTGTQFSFF
>TRBV11-2|TRBD1|TRBJ1-1|-
TGTGCCAGCAGCTTAGGGGGTGGCACAGGGGCAGCTTTCTTT
CASSLGGGTGAAFF